The clone carrying this T cell receptor beta chain showed up many times. Antigen specificity is unknown. Researchers tagged individual cDNA molecules with unique molecular identifiers. TCRdb fed the 5' RACE reads into MiXCR, producing one record per CDR3 protein. Of 30,000 to 45,000 distinct CDR3 sequences listed, around 4% were seen once; the top ten hold 10%. Trimming removed 3 bases at V and 9 bases at J, with 15 bases between. This CDR3 spans 14 amino acids. Germline loops: CDR1 KGHSH, CDR2 LQKENI. The data belong to a study of early T cells in non-severe SARS-CoV-2 infection. Study as a whole: Sequenced bulk RNA came from whole blood that was unsorted, and chains were unpaired.

Study results and caveats: Comparison of clonotypes with VDJdb favored anti-spike CD8 responses while missing private and CD4 specificities.

The gene calls are TRBV18 and TRBJ2-4, with a possible D match to TRBD2 (7 bases). The sequencing sample was made of whole blood. This TCR derives from an adult who was a healthcare worker with PCR-confirmed SARS-CoV-2 infection or an uninfected control (not recorded which). CDR3 loop: CASSPPLGGAIQYF. CDR3 in DNA: TGTGCCAGCTCACCCCCCTTGGGGGGGGCCATTCAGTACTTC.